This TCR beta chain was obtained from a study of blood T cell repertoires in COVID-19. Between the trimmed V and J ends, which lost 1 base and 7 bases, there was a span of 20 bases. This CDR3 contains 18 residues. The germline V gene encodes CDR1 SGHTA and CDR2 FQGNSA. Profiled with immunoSEQ multiplex PCR; TCRdb holds only in-frame clones, not every one. The table has nearly 250,000 clones, about 82% seen once. The chain combines TRBV7-2 with TRBJ1-6, with D perhaps TRBD1 (6 bases). This receptor was obtained from a woman in her forties or fifties with acute COVID-19. Sequencing was done on a sample of PBMCs or T cells enriched from blood (not recorded which). The CDR3 DNA is TGTGCCAGCAGCTTAGTGATGGGGGGGCCCGTCGGAAATTCACCCCTCCACTTT. Its protein product is CASSLVMGGPVGNSPLHF.